Listed here is a single TCR beta chain. Its antigen is as yet unknown. The template switching step added UMIs that contained a 6-nucleotide sample barcode. TCRdb re-analyzed the 5' RACE reads; it lists each CDR3 protein once, without DNA. The sample data list approximately 150,000 distinct CDR3 sequences. The data are from a study of monozygotic twins with inflammatory bowel disease. Study findings and constraints: Nothing supported a single strong signal or clonotype that was associated with IBD. Differing T cell subtypes remained indistinguishable.

The CDR3 totals 17 residues. The rearrangement uses TRBV12-3 or TRBV12-4 and TRBJ2-1; TCRdb reports TRBD1, a call that lacks DNA to check it against. This TCR was sampled from a human donor with ulcerative colitis or Crohn's disease, or a healthy co-twin of an affected twin (not recorded which). The sample was blood. CDR3 region: CASRPGSSGGSYNEQFF.